The 27 T cell receptor beta chains below come from one sample, sequenced in a study of cytomegalovirus exposure and HLA in healthy donors. Primers for the PCR totalled 60 Vbeta and 13 Jbeta. Measured with immunoSEQ multiplex PCR; TCRdb has only the in-frame clones, and not every one. In the table there are under 200,000 clones, approximately 78% of which are singletons. Sequenced input: PBMCs. These receptors all come from a male donor in good health and CMV-seropositive.

CDR3 DNA sequence: TGCGCCAGCAGCCAAGTACGGGGCACTGAAGCTTTCTTT. Amino acids: CASSQVRGTEAFF. J is TRBJ1-1 and V is TRBV4-3, with D hard to call. Trimming shortened V by 1 base and J by 4 bases, and 7 bases separated the two germline ends. CDR3 length equals 13 residues. CDR1 is LGHNA, CDR2 YSLEER, per germline.

The genes are TRBV7-2 and TRBJ2-7; tentative D call: TRBD1 (6 bases). Germline-derived CDR1 and CDR2 are SGHTA and FQGNSA. This CDR3 region has 15 residues. V was cut by 4 bases and J by 2 bases, with 15 bases left in between. This chain's CDR3 is CASSSPDRIAYEQYF. CDR3 nucleotide sequence: TGTGCCAGCAGCTCCCCGGACAGAATAGCCTACGAGCAGTACTTC.

This sequence joins TRBV30 and TRBJ1-1; D gene unclear. Germline CDR1 GTSNPN, CDR2 SVGIG (reference sequence). The CDR3 has 13 amino acids. Trimming cost V 1 base and J 3 bases, with 9 bases left between them. The CDR3 DNA reads TGTGCCTGGAGTGGTCGGGAGCACACTGAAGCTTTCTTT. Protein sequence: CAWSGREHTEAFF.

V and J are TRBV10-3 and TRBJ2-1, with 7 bases that match TRBD2. Germline loops: CDR1 ENHRY, CDR2 SYGVKD. CDR3 length: 17 amino acids. The ends lost 6 bases at V and 0 bases at J; junction bases unmatched: 11. The CDR3 protein is CAISPLATQISYNEQFF. The CDR3 DNA reads TGTGCCATCAGCCCACTAGCGACCCAGATCTCCTACAATGAGCAGTTCTTC.

The V and J genes are TRBV28 and TRBJ1-4; 7 nucleotides line up with TRBD1. V lost 8 bases and J lost 2; bases outside the gene matches: 2. Per the germline V gene, CDR1 is MDHEN and CDR2 is SYDVKM. This CDR3 has 13 amino acids. The CDR3 nucleotides are TGTGCCAGCGGACAGGTCACTAATGAAAAACTGTTTTTT. It yields the protein CASGQVTNEKLFF.

The rearrangement joins TRBV30 to TRBJ1-3; 11 bases map to TRBD1. J lost 4 bases, V lost 2 bases, and 10 bases had no gene match. This CDR3 is 17 amino acids long. Germline V CDR1 and CDR2: GTSNPN, SVGIG (reference sequence). CDR3 region: CAWSIGVGQGDGNTIYF. The DNA for the CDR3 is TGTGCCTGGAGTATCGGGGTGGGACAGGGGGACGGAAACACCATATATTTT.

This chain's CDR3 is CASSLLGSSYNSPLHF. DNA for the CDR3: TGTGCCAGCAGCTTGCTCGGGAGCTCCTATAATTCACCCCTCCACTTT. The gene calls are TRBV13 and TRBJ1-6; unclear D gene. This CDR3 spans 16 amino acids. Trimming removed 3 bases at V and 0 bases at J, with 9 bases between. CDR1 PRHDT and CDR2 FYEKMQ come from the germline V gene (reference sequence).

The V and J genes are TRBV4-3 and TRBJ1-6; D may be TRBD1 (5 bases). This CDR3 is built from 14 residues. Germline lookup yields CDR1 LGHNA and CDR2 YSLEER. V lost 0 bases to trimming and J lost 7 bases, with 7 bases between them. This CDR3 reads CASSQDQGNSPLHF. In DNA, the CDR3 is TGCGCCAGCAGCCAAGATCAGGGAAATTCACCCCTCCACTTT.

V is TRBV6-5 and J is TRBJ1-1; D unresolved. CDR1 is MNHEY, CDR2 SVGAGI, per germline. CDR3 length equals 14 residues. The V end lost 0 bases, the J end lost 1 base, and 6 bases lay between the germline ends. The CDR3 DNA sequence: TGTGCCAGCAGTTACTCAGACAAGAACACTGAAGCTTTCTTT. Translation: CASSYSDKNTEAFF.

The CDR3 DNA is TGCGCCAGCAGGAGATTAAAAGACTACGAGCAGTACTTC. This encodes CASRRLKDYEQYF. V is TRBV5-1 and J is TRBJ2-5; D not certain. The DNA end favors TRBJ2-7, so the J call may be wrong. This CDR3 is built from 13 residues. Germline V lookup: CDR1 SGHRS, CDR2 YFSETQ.

The chain carries TRBV7-2 and TRBJ2-5; D may be TRBD1 (6 bases). The J call may be wrong; the DNA end is better matched by TRBJ2-7. This CDR3 comprises 12 residues. Germline-derived CDR1 and CDR2 are SGHTA and FQGNSA. CDR3 sequence (DNA): TGTGCCAGCAGCTTTAACAGGGACGAGCAGTACTTC. It codes for CASSFNRDEQYF.

This chain joins TRBV19 and TRBJ2-5; possibly TRBD1 for D (6 bases). Germline V lookup: CDR1 LNHDA, CDR2 SQIVND (reference sequence). This CDR3 has 16 residues. With 1 base removed from V and 1 base from J, the gap between germline ends came to 13 bases. CDR3 DNA sequence: TGTGCCAGTAGTATAGTCAATCAAGGGGGCCAAGAGACCCAGTACTTC. It specifies CASSIVNQGGQETQYF.

The V gene is TRBV7-2, the J gene TRBJ1-5; unclear D gene. The CDR3 covers 14 residues. Trimming took off 7 bases at V and 1 base at J, with 11 bases between the two ends. Germline V gene sequence: CDR1 SGHTA, CDR2 FQGNSA. CDR3 bases: TGTGCCAGCACCCTGGGAGGGAGCAATCAGCCCCAGCATTTT. As protein: CASTLGGSNQPQHF.

The chain has TRBV5-1 and TRBJ1-1; no clear D. The CDR3 is 15 residues long. The germline V gene has CDR1 SGHRS and CDR2 YFSETQ. Trimming took off 0 bases at V and 0 bases at J, with 9 bases between the two ends. Here the CDR3 reads CASSLAGSMNTEAFF. CDR3 coding DNA: TGCGCCAGCAGCTTGGCCGGGAGCATGAACACTGAAGCTTTCTTT.

This clone showed up just a few times. The rearrangement uses TRBV7-9 and TRBJ2-1; possibly TRBD2 for D (5 bases). V lost 5 bases and J 3 bases, leaving 17 bases between the germline ends. The germline CDR1 and CDR2 sequences are SEHNR and FQNEAQ (reference sequence). CDR3 length: 16 residues. The CDR3 nucleotides are TGTGCCAGCAGCGCATCAACTAGAGGTCTCTACAATGAGCAGTTCTTC. This gives the protein CASSASTRGLYNEQFF.

This clone has a single count. The rearrangement links TRBV6-4 to TRBJ1-1; 7 bases align to TRBD1. CDR1 and CDR2 (germline): MRHNA, SNTAGT. The CDR3 runs to 13 residues. The J segment lost 4 bases and the V segment lost 5 bases, leaving 4 bases of the junction unmatched. CDR3 DNA: TGTGCCAGCAGTCGACAGGGCGGCACTGAAGCTTTCTTT. Its translation is CASSRQGGTEAFF.

The chain recombines TRBV10-2 with TRBJ1-2; possible D gene TRBD1, 6 bases. The germline CDR1 and CDR2 sequences are WSHSY and SAAADI. The CDR3 loop spans 16 amino acids. Trimming pared 2 bases from V and 4 bases from J, leaving 17 bases between. The CDR3 bases are TGCGCCAGCAGTGAGACCACCCCAGGGGCGGGCTATGGCTACACCTTC. The encoded protein is CASSETTPGAGYGYTF.

The chain carries TRBV7-2 and TRBJ2-3, with 14 bases matching TRBD2. The CDR3 has 19 amino acids. J lost 5 bases, V lost 1 base, and 11 bases had no gene match. Germline V lookup: CDR1 SGHTA, CDR2 FQGNSA. Here the CDR3 reads CASSLEPRLAGGPVDTQYF. The CDR3 DNA sequence: TGTGCCAGCAGCTTAGAACCACGACTAGCGGGGGGGCCGGTAGATACGCAGTATTTT.

The rearrangement uses TRBV6-5 and TRBJ2-7, with D uncertain. The germline V and J ends were trimmed by 6 bases and 3 bases, with 15 bases remaining between them. The length of the CDR3 is 14 residues. Germline values: CDR1 MNHEY, CDR2 SVGAGI. The chain's CDR3 is CASSLGLRVYEQYF. The CDR3 nucleotides read TGTGCCAGCAGCCTTGGCCTCCGGGTCTACGAGCAGTACTTC.

The chain carries TRBV5-1 and TRBJ1-2; 8 nucleotides agree with TRBD1. Trimming took 3 bases from V and 7 from J; bases not matched to a gene: 14. The germline gives CDR1 SGHRS, CDR2 YFSETQ. CDR3 length: 16 amino acids. CDR3 in amino acids: CASSSGDRPSEGGYTF. In DNA, the CDR3 is TGCGCCAGCAGCTCCGGGGACAGGCCCTCCGAGGGTGGCTACACCTTC.

The rearrangement joins TRBV28 to TRBJ2-2; D not certain. The CDR3 has 15 amino acids. Trimming stripped 4 bases from V and 3 bases from J, with 12 bases between. In germline, CDR1 is MDHEN, CDR2 SYDVKM. CDR3 residues: CASSSPGEDTGELFF. The CDR3 DNA reads as TGTGCCAGCAGTTCCCCCGGAGAGGACACCGGGGAGCTGTTTTTT.

CDR3 DNA sequence: TGTGCCAGCAGCTCCAGGACTAGCGGCCTATACAATGAGCAGTTCTTC. The encoded protein is CASSSRTSGLYNEQFF. V usage is TRBV7-2 and J usage is TRBJ2-1; TRBD2 agrees at 10 bases. V shed 4 bases and J 4 bases; nucleotides not matched to a gene: 7. Per germline, CDR1 SGHTA and CDR2 FQGNSA. The CDR3 runs to 16 residues.

The gene calls are TRBV7-9 and TRBJ2-5; a possible D gene is TRBD1 (6 bases). Germline assignment: CDR1 SEHNR and CDR2 FQNEAQ (reference sequence). CDR3 length: 15 amino acids. Trimming removed 2 bases from V and 7 bases from J, with 17 bases in between. This CDR3 is CASSLSRSGEWTQYF. CDR3 DNA sequence: TGTGCCAGCAGCTTATCCCGCTCAGGGGAATGGACCCAGTACTTC.

This clone has only a few counts. V gene TRBV19 combines with J gene TRBJ1-1; 8 nucleotides agree with TRBD1. Germline CDR1 is LNHDA and CDR2 is SQIVND (reference sequence). This CDR3 comprises 13 residues. V was clipped by 3 bases and J by 7 bases; unmatched bases: 4. CDR3 in amino acids: CASSMTGEGEAFF. Here the CDR3 DNA reads TGTGCCAGTAGTATGACAGGGGAGGGTGAAGCTTTCTTT.

This chain joins TRBV11-3 and TRBJ1-1; unclear D gene. Germline values: CDR1 SGHNT, CDR2 YENEEA. The length of the CDR3 is 13 residues. V lost 0 bases to trimming and J lost 2 bases, with 4 bases between them. CDR3 protein: CASSLDTNTEAFF. The CDR3 nucleotides are TGTGCCAGCAGCTTAGATACAAACACTGAAGCTTTCTTT.

The rearrangement uses TRBV7-2 and TRBJ2-3; 14 nucleotides agree with TRBD2. Trimming took 2 bases from V and 5 from J; bases not matched to a gene: 6. The V gene's germline CDR1 is SGHTA and CDR2 FQGNSA. The CDR3 totals 17 residues. In DNA, the CDR3 is TGTGCCAGCAGCTTAAAGGGGACTAGCGGGAGAGTAGATACGCAGTATTTT. It is translated as CASSLKGTSGRVDTQYF.

This sequence joins TRBV2 and TRBJ1-1; 8 positions match TRBD1. V lost 7 bases, J lost 1 base, and 5 bases stayed unmatched. This CDR3 has 14 residues. Germline V lookup: CDR1 SNHLY, CDR2 FYNNEI. The CDR3 reads CASNEDRANTEAFF. For the CDR3, the DNA is TGTGCCAGCAACGAGGACAGGGCGAACACTGAAGCTTTCTTT.